Each of the 2 T cell receptor beta chains below was sequenced from the same sample in a study of beta chain features in type 1 diabetes. The investigators reverse transcribed all of the isolated RNA, so they sequenced expressed TCRB transcripts. Using immunoSEQ multiplex PCR, the repertoire was profiled, and TCRdb retains in-frame clones only, with some absent. The repertoire holds almost 350,000 clones, with 6.5% to 10% as singletons. The sample was central memory CD4+ T cells from blood. The source is a woman aged 18-29 years in good health.

The chain has TRBV9 and TRBJ2-5; D perhaps matches TRBD2 (7 bases). The CDR3 is made up of 16 amino acids. Germline V lookup: CDR1 SGDLS, CDR2 YYNGEE. V was trimmed by 4 bases and J by 1 base, leaving 17 bases between them. CDR3 sequence (DNA): TGTGCCAGCAGCACGAGAGGGGGAGGGATCCAAGAGACCCAGTACTTC. This gives the protein CASSTRGGGIQETQYF.

This chain connects TRBV28 to TRBJ2-7; possibly TRBD1 for D (6 bases). Trimming removed 6 bases from V and 3 bases from J, with 15 bases in between. This CDR3 has 14 residues. Germline lookup yields CDR1 MDHEN and CDR2 SYDVKM. CDR3: CASSPPRTVYEQYF. The DNA for the CDR3 is TGTGCCAGCAGCCCCCCCAGGACAGTCTACGAGCAGTACTTC.